This T cell receptor (beta chain) is drawn from a study of T cell repertoires in cytomegalovirus infection (dated by TCRdb to between 2018 and 2020). About the study as a whole: Donor HLA type was relevant to the analysis, because carriage of CMV infection together with the matching HLA type was indicated by public TCR beta signatures.

Study-level results and caveats: The ex vivo response was dominated by HLA-C-restricted CMV-specific TCR beta clonotypes, and the single most frequent clonotype in two of eight donors was supplied by these HLA-C-restricted clonotypes. Carriers of CMV infection plus the relevant HLA type were discriminated by the cumulative frequency of public TCR beta family members in the study cohort and in an independent roughly 320-donor cohort.

The sample was run on an Illumina HiSeq 1500. TCRdb handled the public reads itself, with Q25 trimming in fastp and clone calling in MiXCR, and kept productive beta chains. One record per CDR3 amino acid sequence lists the most common genes and DNA. The sample includes approximately 500,000 distinct CDR3 sequences, with approximately 15% observed a single time. The ten top clones hold approximately 24% of the sample. The V and J ends are trimmed by 1 base and 1 base, leaving 13 bases between them. The CDR3 holds 16 amino acids from the cysteine to the phenylalanine. CDR3 DNA is the only sequence kept; it has 48 bases, read in frame from the first base. The germline V gene encodes CDR1 LGHDT and CDR2 YNNKEL (reference sequence). With respect to this clonotype: Its antigen is currently not known. Per-nucleotide qualities are absent, and no much larger clonotype sits a single base away.

The chain joins TRBV3-1 to TRBJ1-2, with no D gene named confidently. This receptor was identified in a human donor in good health (CMV status not recorded). Some clones in this sample may be carry-over from other donors' samples. Sequenced: CD8+ T cells from PBMCs. The DNA sequence is as follows: TGTGCCAGCAGCCAAGCGGCCCGAGAGATTAACTATGGCTACACCTTC. Its amino acids are CASSQAAREINYGYTF. Joined to the reference TRBV3-1 and TRBJ1-2 proteins, this CDR3 gives the full variable domain: DTAVSQTPKYLVTQMGNDKSIKCEQNLGHDTMYWYKQDSKKFLKIMFSYNNKELIINETVPNRFSPKSPDKAHLNLHINSLELGDSAVYFCASSQAAREINYGYTFGSGTRLTVV.